This paragraph reports one T cell receptor (beta chain). Its antigen specificity is not known. Base qualities were left out, and no much larger clone turns up one base away. Using the deep immunoSEQ assay, multiplex PCR amplified TCR CDR3 regions from genomic DNA. For each cell subset, the extracted genomic DNA was distributed evenly across all wells of several immunoSEQ 96-well plates, and each plate served as one replicate. For sorted subsets, each replicate PCR was loaded with about 200 ng genomic DNA, equivalent to 25,000 to 30,000 T cell genomes. Purified libraries were quantified with a Qubit 3.0 fluorometer, sized on a Bioanalyzer 2100, and re-quantified with the KAPA Library Quantification kit. Every immunoSEQ 96-well plate was sequenced on a dedicated single-read 150-cycle Illumina NextSeq 550 flow cell. The original pipeline was this. The immunoSEQ output contained only junctional sequences without quality scores, so filtering could not match that applied to full-length reads. To assign V/J genes and CDR3, sequences were annotated using PyIR, a Python wrapper for IgBLAST v1.9, with IMGT germline references. Reads were removed for weak V/J assignments (E-value above 1e-6), missing CDR3, stop codons, out-of-frame junctions, or ambiguous translated residues. A V3J clonotype was defined by an identical inferred V gene, J gene, and CDR3 amino acid sequence. Percentage overlap between repertoires was calculated by dividing the number of shared unique clonotypes by the size of the smaller repertoire. Richness of each repertoire was evaluated using RTK rarefaction, the Chao1 estimator, and Recon v2.1 estimates of unobserved clonotypes. Generation probabilities were computed with OLGA for all TCRbeta clonotypes obtained by the gDNA method from several donors. TCRdb limited this immuneACCESS table to in-frame rearrangements with V and J called. A share of clones is missing; checked studies link under half to unresolved V genes, and the rest is unexplained. Clone size and the V and J calls come from that table; the DNA yielded D and trimming. For this sample the table gives 1.5 million to 2.5 million clones, of which just under 95% were detected only once. The top ten clones comprise around 1.2% of the sample.

This record comes from a study of shared clonotypes between healthy human individuals (TCRdb year 2020). General notes on the study: A couple of women and a few men aged 18 to 49 years were included in the cohort. Per donor, three plates each were used for CD4 naive and CD4 memory, two for CD8 naive, and one for CD8 memory. To estimate repertoire size and how much clonotypes are shared between individuals, the study performed deep sequencing of blood TCR repertoires from a few healthy adults. Libraries were prepared and TCR repertoires were sequenced by different laboratories using diverse techniques, in order to increase sequencing depth and limit assay-specific biases. Leukapheresis yielded between about 0.85 and 9.5 billion PBMCs per donor. Overall study outcomes, separate from this receptor: Approximately 5% of naive CD4, roughly 3.5% of naive CD8, around 2.3% of memory CD4, and approximately 0.39% of memory CD8 clonotypes were shared across four donors. Sampling was restricted to blood, and TCR repertoires in tissue are likely to differ from TCR repertoires in blood. Naive subsets generally had larger estimated clonotype richness than memory subsets. Higher generation probabilities were observed for clonotypes shared by all four sorted-subset donors than for non-shared clonotypes. Pairwise subsampling led to the expectation that sequencing depth would affect the degree of clonotype sharing among donors. Because the study included only a small number of donors, the genetic and exposure-history diversity represented was limited. Incomplete sequencing was indicated by rarefaction of sorted-subset datasets, despite the large sequencing depth.

From the cysteine up to the phenylalanine, the CDR3 has a length of 13 residues. Solely the CDR3 DNA is kept, with 39 bases framed from the first base. CDR1 MNHEY and CDR2 SVGAGI were looked up in the germline V gene. Ends trimmed: V by 4 bases, J by 6 bases; bases unmatched to a gene: 4. CD8 naive samples were obtained by positive selection for CCR7 among CD45RO-negative cells, yielding a CD45RA+CCR7+ population from which TemRA cells were excluded. Donors were healthy HIV-negative adults with no recently reported acute infections or vaccinations. All donors were Caucasian adults living in Nashville, Tennessee, USA. After blood collection by leukapheresis, PBMCs were isolated using Ficoll-Histopaque density gradient centrifugation and then cryopreserved in the vapor phase of liquid nitrogen. Purity and quantity of every magnetically sorted T cell population were checked by analytical flow cytometry. Genomic DNA was isolated from every sorted fraction and measured by UV absorbance on a Nanodrop 2000c.

The chain joins TRBV6-5 to TRBJ2-7, and 9 bases in between align with TRBD1. Sequenced material: naive CD8+ T cells sorted from blood. The meaning of the sample's cell subset or site label: CD45RA+CCR7+. This clonotype was obtained from a man aged 18 to 35 in good health. The CDR3 reads CASSSLDRGEQYF. The bases are TGTGCCAGCAGTTCCCTGGACAGGGGCGAGCAGTACTTC.